One TCR beta chain is described in this entry. The sample is drawn from a study of cytomegalovirus exposure and HLA in healthy donors. The V gene's germline CDR1 is SGHNT and CDR2 YYREEE (reference sequence). V trimming: 2 bases; J trimming: 2 bases; junction bases outside the gene matches: 5. The CDR3 is made up of 16 amino acids. The PCR employed 60 Vbeta primers together with 13 Jbeta primers. Clones were sequenced by immunoSEQ multiplex PCR, and TCRdb holds only the in-frame ones, with some missing. The table lists about 200,000 clones, about 80% of them singletons. The chain couples TRBV5-4 to TRBJ2-1, with 9 positions matching TRBD2. Material for sequencing was PBMCs. The sequence came from a middle-aged woman in good health and CMV-seronegative. The CDR3 region is CASSFGGRGAYNEQFF. CDR3 in DNA: TGTGCCAGCAGCTTCGGCGGGAGGGGGGCCTACAATGAGCAGTTCTTC.